Shown below are 21 T cell receptor beta chains from a single sample sequenced in a study of shared clonotypes between healthy human individuals. Using immunoSEQ multiplex PCR, the repertoire was profiled, and TCRdb retains in-frame clones only, with some absent. The sample yields about 590,000 clones, just under 97% seen once. Naivety among CD8 cells was defined by CD45RO negativity and positive CCR7 selection, thereby excluding terminally differentiated effector memory CD45RA+ cells. The sequenced material came from naive CD8+ T cells sorted from blood. These receptors were obtained from a woman aged 25 to 39 in good health.

The J gene is TRBJ2-3, the V gene TRBV5-6; 12 nucleotides line up with TRBD2. V lost 4 bases, J lost 6 bases, and 9 bases stayed unmatched. Germline CDR1 is SGHDT and CDR2 is YYEEEE. There are 16 residues in the CDR3. CDR3 residues: CASSAWTSGVMDTQYF. The CDR3 nucleotides read TGTGCCAGCAGCGCATGGACTAGCGGGGTGATGGATACGCAGTATTTT.

The chain uses TRBV5-6 and TRBJ2-3, with unresolved D. The CDR3 extends over 16 amino acids. Trimming removed 4 bases from V and 1 base from J, with 16 bases in between. Germline V lookup: CDR1 SGHDT, CDR2 YYEEEE. The CDR3 DNA follows: TGTGCCAGCAGCGCTCGGGCCGTCGCTGGCACAGATACGCAGTATTTT. Its protein is CASSARAVAGTDTQYF. The complete variable domain, with remaining parts taken from reference TRBV5-6 and TRBJ2-3, reads DAGVTQSPTHLIKTRGQQVTLRCSPKSGHDTVSWYQQALGQGPQFIFQYYEEEERQRGNFPDRFSGHQFPNYSSELNVNALLLGDSALYLCASSARAVAGTDTQYFGPGTRLTVL.

The genes are TRBV6-5 and TRBJ1-3; 11 bases match TRBD1. Looked up from germline, CDR1 is MNHEY and CDR2 is SVGAGI. Trimming cost V 6 bases and J 3 bases; bases outside gene matches: 4. CDR3 size: 15 residues. The CDR3 loop is CASSQDRGHGNTIYF. The CDR3 region has the DNA TGTGCCAGCAGCCAGGACAGGGGGCATGGAAACACCATATATTTT.

J is TRBJ1-1 and V is TRBV27; tentative D call: TRBD1 (5 bases). The CDR3 is 12 amino acids. Per the germline V gene, CDR1 is MNHEY and CDR2 is SMNVEV (reference sequence). V lost 6 bases to trimming and J lost 8 bases, with 13 bases between them. The CDR3: CASSPGAGEAFF. The CDR3 DNA sequence: TGTGCCAGCAGCCCCGGGGCAGGGGAAGCTTTCTTT.

This clone was observed once. The rearrangement links TRBV4-1 to TRBJ1-1; 10 bases agree with TRBD1. Germline V lookup: CDR1 MGHRA, CDR2 YSYEKL. Unmatched junction bases numbered 3, after V lost 3 bases and J lost 5 bases. CDR3 length: 14 amino acids. The CDR3 DNA reads TGCGCCAGCAGCCAGCGGGACAGGGGAACTGAAGCTTTCTTT. It translates to CASSQRDRGTEAFF.

The V call is TRBV6-5, the J call TRBJ2-2; no clear D. Germline V CDR1 and CDR2: MNHEY, SVGAGI. The CDR3 totals 13 residues. Trimming cost V 8 bases and J 9 bases, with 16 bases left between them. The CDR3 DNA follows: TGTGCCAGCTCCCCGGGCCTCCCTTGGGAGCTGTTTTTT. This encodes CASSPGLPWELFF.

The chain employs TRBV5-6 and TRBJ1-1; a weak D match, TRBD1 (6 bases). This CDR3 comprises 13 residues. The germline gives CDR1 SGHDT, CDR2 YYEEEE. The V end lost 3 bases, the J end lost 4 bases, and 10 bases lay between the germline ends. CDR3 protein: CASSWRGATEAFF. The CDR3 DNA is TGTGCCAGCAGCTGGCGGGGGGCCACTGAAGCTTTCTTT. Full variable domain (outside the CDR3, taken from reference TRBV5-6 and TRBJ1-1): DAGVTQSPTHLIKTRGQQVTLRCSPKSGHDTVSWYQQALGQGPQFIFQYYEEEERQRGNFPDRFSGHQFPNYSSELNVNALLLGDSALYLCASSWRGATEAFFGQGTRLTVV.

The chain carries TRBV9 and TRBJ2-3; 8 positions agree with TRBD2. V shed 0 bases and J 0 bases; nucleotides not matched to a gene: 3. Germline lookup yields CDR1 SGDLS and CDR2 YYNGEE. The CDR3 runs 16 residues. Here the CDR3 DNA reads TGTGCCAGCAGCGTAGTATCGGGAGGGAGCACAGATACGCAGTATTTT. This encodes CASSVVSGGSTDTQYF.

V gene TRBV4-2 combines with J gene TRBJ1-2; D unresolved. This CDR3 region has 15 residues. CDR1 and CDR2 from the germline V gene are LGHNA and YNFKEQ. V dropped 0 bases and J dropped 6 bases, with 14 bases sitting between them. The CDR3, as DNA: TGTGCCAGCAGCCAAGACCTGGCAATGGGCGATGGCTACACCTTC. Its protein product is CASSQDLAMGDGYTF.

This rearrangement joins TRBV27 to TRBJ2-3; 9 bases align to TRBD2. In germline, CDR1 is MNHEY, CDR2 SMNVEV (reference sequence). V lost 0 bases, J lost 3 bases, and 7 bases stayed unmatched. The CDR3 extends over 17 amino acids. CDR3 nucleotides: TGTGCCAGCAGTTTATCCTCCCGACTAGCGGTGACAGATACGCAGTATTTT. It is translated as CASSLSSRLAVTDTQYF.

This clone is a singleton in its sample. CDR3 bases: TGTGCCAGCAGAAATGGACACGAAATGTTCTTC. Its translation: CASRNGHEMFF. This chain connects TRBV25-1 to TRBJ2-1; D may be TRBD1 (5 bases). Germline V gene lookup returns CDR1 MGHDK and CDR2 SYGVNS. The CDR3 contains 11 residues. Between the trimmed V and J ends, which lost 6 bases and 15 bases, there was a span of 15 bases.

This chain connects TRBV7-6 to TRBJ2-2; unclear D gene. CDR1 is SGHVS, CDR2 FNYEAQ, per germline. With 1 base removed from V and 3 bases from J, the gap between germline ends came to 3 bases. The CDR3 contains 13 residues. DNA for the CDR3: TGTGCCAGCAGCTTAGAGTACACCGGGGAGCTGTTTTTT. Encoded protein: CASSLEYTGELFF.

The chain joins TRBV12-5 to TRBJ2-2; 7 bases fit TRBD1. The CDR3 spans 13 residues. Germline V gene sequence: CDR1 LGHNT, CDR2 FRNRAP. Trimming removed 5 bases from V and 10 bases from J; junction bases left unmatched: 7. The CDR3 DNA is TGTGCTAGTGGTCGGACGGACAGGACGGAGCTGTTTTTT. It encodes CASGRTDRTELFF.

V is TRBV23-1 and J is TRBJ2-1; 8 nucleotides agree with TRBD2. TRBV23-1 is given ORF status, its function remaining uncertain. Losses at the gene ends were 9 bases for V and 5 bases for J; bases not matched to a gene: 12. The CDR3 runs 15 residues. The CDR3 DNA sequence: TGCGCCAGTCAAACACTAGCGGAGCGAGACAATGAGCAGTTCTTC. Translation gives CASQTLAERDNEQFF.

The J gene is TRBJ2-2, the V gene TRBV11-2; the D is unclear. The CDR3 is made up of 12 amino acids. Germline assignment: CDR1 SGHAT and CDR2 FQNNGV. With 4 bases removed from V and 3 bases from J, the gap between germline ends came to 3 bases. The CDR3 DNA follows: TGTGCCAGCAGCTGGTACACCGGGGAGCTGTTTTTT. As protein: CASSWYTGELFF.

The chain is built from TRBV7-9 and TRBJ2-1; no clear D gene. The CDR3 contains 14 residues. The V end was cut by 2 bases, the J end by 8 bases, with 13 bases between. The V gene's germline CDR1 is SEHNR and CDR2 FQNEAQ (reference sequence). The CDR3 is CASSLFSLGDEQFF. The CDR3 DNA is TGTGCCAGCAGCTTATTTTCGTTAGGCGATGAGCAGTTCTTC.

The chain recombines TRBV5-4 with TRBJ1-4; D unclear. The CDR3 consists of 15 residues. Trimming stripped 2 bases from V and 7 bases from J, with 15 bases between. The germline V gene has CDR1 SGHNT and CDR2 YYREEE (reference sequence). CDR3 region: CASSFRSQVGEKLFF. CDR3 DNA sequence: TGTGCCAGCAGCTTTCGGTCCCAAGTGGGTGAAAAACTGTTTTTT.

The chain couples TRBV6-6 to TRBJ1-1; D unclear. V was clipped by 0 bases and J by 5 bases, with 7 bases between them. CDR1 and CDR2 from the germline V gene are MNHNY and SVGAGI (reference sequence). This CDR3 comprises 13 residues. CDR3 loop: CASSYSAGTEAFF. The CDR3 nucleotides read TGTGCCAGCAGTTACTCGGCGGGTACTGAAGCTTTCTTT.

The V call is TRBV27, the J call TRBJ2-1; D is undetermined. This CDR3 spans 15 amino acids. Trimming cost V 8 bases and J 0 bases, with 14 bases left between them. Germline CDR1 and CDR2: MNHEY and SMNVEV (reference sequence). The CDR3 protein is CASRLIFLSYNEQFF. The CDR3 nucleotides are TGTGCCAGCCGACTCATATTCCTCTCCTACAATGAGCAGTTCTTC.

J is TRBJ1-1 and V is TRBV13; TRBD1 matches 7 bases. The CDR3 has 13 amino acids. Germline V gene sequence: CDR1 PRHDT, CDR2 FYEKMQ (reference sequence). The trim removed 5 bases at V and 7 bases at J, leaving 7 bases unmatched. The CDR3 DNA reads TGTGCCAGCAGCCTTTCACAGGGGCTTGAAGCTTTCTTT. This codes for CASSLSQGLEAFF.

This chain uses TRBV30 with TRBJ1-2; a weak D match, TRBD1 (5 bases). This CDR3 region has 13 residues. Germline V lookup: CDR1 GTSNPN, CDR2 SVGIG (reference sequence). Trimming stripped 0 bases from V and 8 bases from J, with 13 bases between. CDR3 protein: CAWSVGQGYGYTF. CDR3 DNA sequence: TGTGCCTGGAGTGTTGGCCAGGGATACGGCTACACCTTC. Full variable domain (remainder filled in from reference TRBV30 and TRBJ1-2): SQTIHQWPATLVQPVGSPLSLECTVEGTSNPNLYWYRQAAGRGLQLLFYSVGIGQISSEVPQNLSASRPQDRQFILSSKKLLLSDSGFYLCAWSVGQGYGYTFGSGTRLTVV.